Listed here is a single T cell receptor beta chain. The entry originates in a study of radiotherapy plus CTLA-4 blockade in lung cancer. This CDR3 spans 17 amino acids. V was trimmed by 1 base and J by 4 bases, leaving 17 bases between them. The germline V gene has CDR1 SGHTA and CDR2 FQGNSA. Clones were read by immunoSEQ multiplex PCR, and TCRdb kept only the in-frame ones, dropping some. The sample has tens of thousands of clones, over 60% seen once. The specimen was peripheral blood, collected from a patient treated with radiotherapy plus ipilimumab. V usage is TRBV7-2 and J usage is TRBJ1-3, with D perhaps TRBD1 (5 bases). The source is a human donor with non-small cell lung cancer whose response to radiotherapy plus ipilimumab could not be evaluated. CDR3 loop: CASSLGPPGGGGNTIYF. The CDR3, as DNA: TGTGCCAGCAGCTTAGGGCCCCCGGGGGGAGGAGGAAACACCATATATTTT.